The 8 T cell receptor beta chains in this list originate from one sample, sequenced in a study of blood T cell repertoires in COVID-19. TCRdb's table, derived via immunoSEQ multiplex PCR, lists solely in-frame clones and lacks some. The sample consists of 250,000 to 300,000 clones, 85% of them appearing once. The specimen sequenced was peripheral blood. The source is a man between 45 and 60 years old with active or convalescent COVID-19.

This clone was recorded only once. V usage is TRBV27 and J usage is TRBJ2-3; 8 nucleotides line up with TRBD1. Germline V lookup: CDR1 MNHEY, CDR2 SMNVEV (reference sequence). The CDR3 totals 15 residues. Trimming cost V 2 bases and J 8 bases; bases outside gene matches: 9. The CDR3 DNA is TGTGCCAGCAGTTTAGGACAGGGCCCTAGGGGTACGCAGTATTTT. Encoded protein: CASSLGQGPRGTQYF.

This clone was seen a single time. The chain links TRBV6-6 to TRBJ2-1; 10 positions match TRBD2. This CDR3 spans 16 amino acids. Germline loops: CDR1 MNHNY, CDR2 SVGAGI (reference sequence). J was trimmed by 7 bases and V by 9 bases; bases with no gene match: 15. The CDR3 region has the DNA TGTGCCAGTTCCCACTCAGGGGGACTAGCGAAAAATGAGCAGTTCTTC. Encoded protein: CASSHSGGLAKNEQFF.

The genes are TRBV11-1 and TRBJ2-5; 12 bases agree with TRBD2. The CDR3 contains 16 residues. The germline V gene encodes CDR1 SGHAT and CDR2 FQDESV (reference sequence). J gave up 3 bases and V 2 bases, and 4 bases lay outside the gene matches. Here the CDR3 reads CASSLWLAGGEETQYF. Here the CDR3 DNA reads TGTGCCAGCAGCTTATGGCTAGCGGGAGGGGAAGAGACCCAGTACTTC.

V gene TRBV7-7 combines with J gene TRBJ2-3, with a weak D call TRBD1 (6 bases). The CDR3 is 14 amino acids. Deletions cut 5 bases from V and 0 bases from J, with 9 bases between. Germline assignment: CDR1 SSHAT and CDR2 FNYEAQ (reference sequence). The CDR3 DNA reads TGTGCCAGCAGCCTAAGGGGGAGCACAGATACGCAGTATTTT. The encoded protein is CASSLRGSTDTQYF.

The chain has TRBV2 and TRBJ2-7, with D maybe TRBD2 (5 bases). This CDR3 is built from 11 residues. Germline V gives CDR1 SNHLY, CDR2 FYNNEI. V was trimmed by 8 bases and J by 3 bases, leaving 8 bases between them. CDR3 sequence: CASGEYYEQYF. The CDR3 nucleotides read TGTGCCAGCGGGGAGTACTACGAGCAGTACTTC.

For the CDR3, the DNA is TGTGCCAGTAGTATCACCGGGATCCACATTCAGTACTTC. Its protein is CASSITGIHIQYF. This sequence joins TRBV19 and TRBJ2-4; possibly TRBD2 for D (5 bases). Germline assignment: CDR1 LNHDA and CDR2 SQIVND (reference sequence). The CDR3 runs to 13 residues. Trimming left V 3 bases short and J 8 bases short, with 11 bases between.

The chain joins TRBV25-1 to TRBJ1-4; D not certain. Germline assignment: CDR1 MGHDK and CDR2 SYGVNS. This CDR3 region has 12 residues. The V end was cut by 6 bases, the J end by 5 bases, with 7 bases between. The CDR3, as DNA: TGTGCCAGCAGGGAGGCGAATGAAAAACTGTTTTTT. Encoded protein: CASREANEKLFF.

The V call is TRBV25-1, the J call TRBJ1-4; 9 nucleotides match TRBD1. The V gene end was trimmed by 1 base and the J gene end by 4 bases; junction bases not matched to a gene: 7. Germline CDR1 MGHDK, CDR2 SYGVNS. This CDR3 spans 17 amino acids. DNA of the CDR3: TGTGCCAGCAGTGAATCAACAGGGGGCAGTGTTAATGAAAAACTGTTTTTT. This gives the protein CASSESTGGSVNEKLFF.